Described below is a single TCR beta chain sequence and its context. The antigen is unknown. Use of 60 Vbeta and 13 Jbeta primers characterized the PCR. The method was immunoSEQ multiplex PCR; TCRdb's version includes in-frame clones alone and lacks a portion of them. Of 95,000 to 150,000 clones in the sample, around 80% were seen once. The data derive from a study of cytomegalovirus exposure and HLA in healthy donors. CDR1 and CDR2 from the germline V gene are KGHSH and LQKENI. Trimming cost V 3 bases and J 4 bases, with 9 bases left between them. This CDR3 has 14 amino acids. Study-wide results and caveats: Within an earlier analysis, most TCR beta V segments proved productive either about 87% or about 30% of the time. One cluster of highly shared sequence variants probably arose as a sequencing artifact.

Donors consisted of healthy bone marrow donors. This sequence was found in a woman between 50 and 59 years old in good health and CMV-seropositive. Sequencing was carried out using PBMCs. This chain uses TRBV18 with TRBJ1-4, with D perhaps TRBD1 (5 bases). The CDR3 region is CASSPPDNNEKLFF. DNA for the CDR3: TGTGCCAGCTCACCCCCGGACAATAATGAAAAACTGTTTTTT.